This T cell receptor beta chain stems from a study of radiation and T cells in renal cell carcinoma. Overall study context: Nephrectomy followed 15 Gy stereotactic body radiation by 4 weeks.

As for time point: blood 2 weeks post-SBRT. Stated treatment: 15 Gy SBRT to primary tumor, nephrectomy 4 weeks later. This renal cell carcinoma was of the clear cell type. Comments on this clone: As yet, its antigen is unknown.

Germline values: CDR1 SGHVS, CDR2 FNYEAQ. The CDR3 consists of 18 residues. Germline trimming cut 4 bases from V and 5 bases from J; bases unmatched to any gene: 9. Profiling relied on immunoSEQ multiplex PCR, and the TCRdb table lists in-frame clones only, not all of them. The sample has roughly 130,000 clones, around 89% seen once. Study-wide findings and caveats: From baseline, blood top tumor clonotypes peaked at 2 weeks post-radiation. Pretreatment tumor biopsies were lacking, so baseline clonotypes are unknown.

The V and J genes are TRBV7-6 and TRBJ2-1; TRBD2 matches at 15 bases. The TCR sequence derives from a woman in her 70s with renal cell carcinoma. The source material was blood, sampled from a patient whose treatment included radiotherapy and nephrectomy. The CDR3 DNA reads TGTGCCAGCAGCTCGGGACTAGCGGGGGGCCCTGTACACAATGAGCAGTTCTTC. Its translation is CASSSGLAGGPVHNEQFF.